Each of the 21 T cell receptor beta chains below was sequenced from the same sample in a study of blood T cell repertoires in COVID-19. Assay: immunoSEQ multiplex PCR; the TCRdb copy retains only in-frame clones and omits some. The data contain roughly 90,000 clones, around 80% of them singletons. The sample was peripheral blood. The receptors derive from a woman older than 75 with active or convalescent COVID-19.

This clone was detected a few times. The chain is built from TRBV6-5 and TRBJ2-7, with D maybe TRBD2 (7 bases). Germline CDR1 reads MNHEY; CDR2 reads SVGAGI. The CDR3 spans 15 residues. The V end was cut by 8 bases, the J end by 2 bases, with 19 bases between. CDR3 residues: CASRTNRGDTYEQYF. The CDR3 DNA reads as TGTGCCAGCCGGACAAATCGGGGGGACACCTACGAGCAGTACTTC.

The chain uses TRBV7-8 and TRBJ2-5; 7 bases match TRBD2. This CDR3 has 13 amino acids. CDR1 and CDR2 (germline): SGHVS, FQNEAQ. The V gene end was trimmed by 5 bases and the J gene end by 7 bases; junction bases not matched to a gene: 7. Here the CDR3 DNA reads TGTGCCAGCAGCCCCGGGCGGGAGTGGACCCAGTACTTC. It translates to CASSPGREWTQYF.

The count of this clone is one. The chain is built from TRBV5-1 and TRBJ1-6; D might be TRBD1 (5 bases). CDR1 is SGHRS and CDR2 is YFSETQ in the germline V gene. This CDR3 is 14 amino acids long. The V end was cut by 2 bases, the J end by 5 bases, with 8 bases between. This chain's CDR3 is CASSLQQDNSPLHF. The CDR3 DNA is TGCGCCAGCAGCTTACAACAGGATAATTCACCCCTCCACTTT.

The rearrangement links TRBV2 to TRBJ1-5; D uncertain. Germline values: CDR1 SNHLY, CDR2 FYNNEI. The CDR3 covers 11 residues. V was cut by 6 bases and J by 5 bases, with 5 bases left in between. The chain's CDR3 is CASREDQPQHF. CDR3 sequence (DNA): TGTGCCAGCAGGGAGGATCAGCCCCAGCATTTT.

The chain employs TRBV6-1 and TRBJ2-1; 7 nucleotides align to TRBD1. In germline, CDR1 is MNHNS, CDR2 SASEGT. Germline trimming cut 6 bases from V and 5 bases from J; bases unmatched to any gene: 4. This CDR3 region has 13 residues. CDR3 region: CASSRDSNNEQFF. For the CDR3, the DNA is TGTGCCAGCAGCCGGGACAGTAACAATGAGCAGTTCTTC.

CDR3: CASSSRTSGGTYF. CDR3 DNA sequence: TGTGCCAGCAGCTCCCGGACTAGCGGGGGTACGTACTTC. V gene TRBV7-9 combines with J gene TRBJ2-7, with 13 bases identical to TRBD2. V lost 4 bases, J lost 12 bases, and 6 bases stayed unmatched. Germline V gene sequence: CDR1 SEHNR, CDR2 FQNEAQ (reference sequence). The CDR3 is made up of 13 amino acids.

The chain carries TRBV6-5 and TRBJ2-3; 9 nucleotides match TRBD2. The germline gives CDR1 MNHEY, CDR2 SVGAGI. J was trimmed by 7 bases and V by 6 bases; bases with no gene match: 2. The CDR3 loop spans 12 amino acids. CDR3 amino acids: CASRGLANTQYF. The DNA for the CDR3 is TGTGCCAGCAGGGGACTAGCAAATACGCAGTATTTT.

The V gene is TRBV24-1, the J gene TRBJ2-1; unclear D gene. The CDR3 covers 17 residues. V lost 0 bases to trimming and J lost 8 bases, with 19 bases between them. Germline loops: CDR1 KGHDR, CDR2 SFDVKD. The CDR3 region has the DNA TGTGCCACCAGTGATTTGGACGGAAACCACCAACTACATGAGCAGTTCTTC. Its translation is CATSDLDGNHQLHEQFF.

This chain joins TRBV27 and TRBJ1-5; D gene uncertain. V was clipped by 0 bases and J by 6 bases, with 12 bases between them. Germline CDR1 reads MNHEY; CDR2 reads SMNVEV (reference sequence). The CDR3 length is 15 residues. The CDR3: CASSLSRPESQPQHF. The DNA for the CDR3 is TGTGCCAGCAGTTTATCGCGGCCCGAGAGTCAGCCCCAGCATTTT.

The rearrangement uses TRBV9 and TRBJ2-1; TRBD2 agrees at 9 bases. The CDR3 has 12 amino acids. Germline V gene lookup returns CDR1 SGDLS and CDR2 YYNGEE. The ends lost 4 bases at V and 12 bases at J; junction bases unmatched: 5. The CDR3 DNA follows: TGTGCCAGCAGCTCGAGCGGGAGGCGGCAGTTCTTC. Protein product: CASSSSGRRQFF.

The chain uses TRBV7-2 and TRBJ1-6, with 8 positions matching TRBD1. The germline V gene has CDR1 SGHTA and CDR2 FQGNSA. Losses at the gene ends were 4 bases for V and 5 bases for J; bases not matched to a gene: 7. This CDR3 region has 16 residues. The CDR3 sequence: CASSSQGALHNSPLHF. As DNA, the CDR3 is TGTGCCAGCAGCTCCCAGGGGGCCCTTCATAATTCACCCCTCCACTTT.

In regard to this clone: Other DNA variants within this sample encode the same CDR3. The rearrangement uses TRBV9 and TRBJ2-1; D remains unclear. This CDR3 region has 13 residues. CDR1 is SGDLS, CDR2 YYNGEE, per germline. The V and J ends lost 0 bases and 3 bases respectively, with 4 bases between them. CDR3 region: CASSVAVYNEQFF. CDR3 in DNA: TGTGCCAGCAGCGTAGCAGTCTACAATGAGCAGTTCTTC.

This clone has ten or more counts. The chain recombines TRBV12-5 with TRBJ2-2; 8 positions match TRBD2. V lost 3 bases, J lost 4 bases, and 7 bases stayed unmatched. CDR1 LGHNT and CDR2 FRNRAP come from the germline V gene. CDR3 length: 16 amino acids. The CDR3 loop is CASGLPTSEPTGELFF. CDR3 DNA: TGTGCTAGTGGTTTACCGACTAGCGAGCCCACCGGGGAGCTGTTTTTT.

The rearrangement links TRBV7-2 to TRBJ2-5, with TRBD2 matching 11 bases. Losses at the gene ends were 0 bases for V and 7 bases for J; bases not matched to a gene: 1. The CDR3 length is 14 residues. CDR1 and CDR2 (germline): SGHTA, FQGNSA. The CDR3 DNA reads as TGTGCCAGCAGCTTAGCGGGGACTAGCGGGACCCAGTACTTC. It yields the protein CASSLAGTSGTQYF.

The chain links TRBV3-1 (or the pseudogene TRBV3-2) to TRBJ2-7; maybe TRBD2 (6 bases). The CDR3 is 13 residues long. In germline, CDR1 is LGHDT, CDR2 YNNKEL (reference sequence). The V gene lost 2 bases and the J gene lost 6 bases, with 11 bases spanning the gap. CDR3 loop: CASSQLAIGEQYF. CDR3 nucleotide sequence: TGTGCCAGCAGCCAACTAGCGATCGGCGAGCAGTACTTC.

This chain uses TRBV5-1 with TRBJ2-2, with 7 bases aligning to TRBD2. There are 15 residues in the CDR3. Germline V CDR1 and CDR2: SGHRS, YFSETQ. J was trimmed by 3 bases and V by 5 bases; bases with no gene match: 7. The CDR3: CASRFEAGYTGELFF. The CDR3 nucleotides read TGCGCCAGCAGATTTGAAGCGGGATACACCGGGGAGCTGTTTTTT.

The CDR3 DNA is TGTGCCAGCAGAGCGACGGTAGAAGCTTTCTTT. Encoded protein: CASRATVEAFF. This chain joins TRBV28 and TRBJ1-1; D remains unclear. The CDR3 is 11 residues long. Between the trimmed V and J ends, which lost 6 bases and 8 bases, there was a span of 10 bases. The germline V gene encodes CDR1 MDHEN and CDR2 SYDVKM.

The chain links TRBV15 to TRBJ1-1; perhaps TRBD1 as D (5 bases). This CDR3 comprises 14 residues. Germline V gives CDR1 LNHNV, CDR2 YYDKDF (reference sequence). Trimming took 9 bases from V and 5 from J, leaving 19 bases between them. In DNA form, the CDR3 reads TGTGCCACTGGCTCGAGGTTGGGGGGGACTGAAGCTTTCTTT. Translated: CATGSRLGGTEAFF.

The chain uses TRBV6-1 and TRBJ1-4; TRBD1 aligns across 9 bases. Germline V gene lookup returns CDR1 MNHNS and CDR2 SASEGT. The CDR3 is 15 residues long. Losses at the gene ends were 3 bases for V and 8 bases for J; bases not matched to a gene: 7. In nucleotides, the CDR3 is TGTGCCAGCAGTGATACCGGGACAGGGCTGGAAAAACTGTTTTTT. Translated, it gives CASSDTGTGLEKLFF.

The rearrangement joins TRBV25-1 to TRBJ1-2, with TRBD1 matching over 8 bases. This CDR3 is built from 13 residues. V was clipped by 5 bases and J by 4 bases; unmatched bases: 3. Germline CDR1 is MGHDK and CDR2 is SYGVNS. The CDR3 protein is CASSPGTGYGYTF. DNA for the CDR3: TGTGCCAGCAGTCCCGGGACAGGCTATGGCTACACCTTC.

The chain employs TRBV19 and TRBJ2-2; D may be TRBD2 (5 bases). There are 17 residues in the CDR3. The V gene lost 1 base and the J gene lost 4 bases, with 16 bases spanning the gap. From germline, CDR1 is LNHDA and CDR2 SQIVND (reference sequence). The CDR3: CASSIGAERVGTGELFF. DNA of the CDR3: TGTGCCAGTAGTATAGGGGCGGAGAGGGTGGGCACCGGGGAGCTGTTTTTT.